What follows are 10 T cell receptor beta chains derived from one specimen sequenced in a study of cytomegalovirus exposure and HLA in healthy donors. This PCR relied on a set of 60 Vbeta primers and 13 Jbeta primers. TCRdb's table, derived via immunoSEQ multiplex PCR, lists solely in-frame clones and lacks some. The profile shows 60,000 or so clones, approximately 85% of them singletons. The sequenced sample consisted of PBMCs. Receptors were obtained from a female donor in good health and CMV-seronegative.

The sample holds a few counts of this clone. V and J are TRBV6-5 and TRBJ2-3; 12 bases are a match to TRBD2. The CDR3 totals 15 residues. Germline lookup yields CDR1 MNHEY and CDR2 SVGAGI. V gave up 2 bases and J gave up 5 bases; unmatched junction bases: 2. CDR3 nucleotide sequence: TGTGCCAGCAGTTACGGACTAGCGGGAAGAGATACGCAGTATTTT. Its protein product is CASSYGLAGRDTQYF.

V usage is TRBV4-2 and J usage is TRBJ2-3; TRBD2 matches 14 bases. CDR1 and CDR2 (germline): LGHNA, YNFKEQ. The CDR3 runs to 18 residues. The J segment lost 4 bases and the V segment lost 4 bases, leaving 10 bases of the junction unmatched. The CDR3: CASSRDGTSGSSADTQYF. The CDR3 DNA reads TGTGCCAGCAGCCGAGACGGGACTAGCGGGAGTAGTGCAGATACGCAGTATTTT.

The DNA of the CDR3 is TGTGCCAGCAGTTTGCGACCAGGGGGCACTGAAGCTTTCTTT. This gives the protein CASSLRPGGTEAFF. The chain links TRBV6-1 to TRBJ1-1; 7 bases fit TRBD1. The CDR3 is made up of 14 amino acids. Germline CDR1 reads MNHNS; CDR2 reads SASEGT. The ends lost 5 bases at V and 4 bases at J; junction bases unmatched: 7.

This clone was counted only a few times. This chain joins TRBV6-1 and TRBJ2-7, with TRBD1 matching over 7 bases. The ends lost 4 bases at V and 5 bases at J; junction bases unmatched: 11. Germline V gives CDR1 MNHNS, CDR2 SASEGT. There are 15 residues in the CDR3. The CDR3 region is CASSAYRGALDEQYF. CDR3 nucleotide sequence: TGTGCCAGCAGTGCGTACAGGGGCGCCTTGGACGAGCAGTACTTC.

J is TRBJ2-2 and V is TRBV11-2, with 9 bases aligning to TRBD1. Per germline, CDR1 SGHAT and CDR2 FQNNGV. The CDR3 has 16 residues. The trim removed 4 bases at V and 2 bases at J, leaving 5 bases unmatched. CDR3 sequence (DNA): TGTGCCAGCAGCTCAAACAGGGGGCTCAACACCGGGGAGCTGTTTTTT. Translation: CASSSNRGLNTGELFF.

V and J are TRBV30 and TRBJ1-5, with 12 bases aligning to TRBD1. With V trimmed by 4 bases and J by 6 bases, 7 bases remained unmatched. This CDR3 is built from 15 residues. CDR1 is GTSNPN and CDR2 is SVGIG in the germline V gene (reference sequence). CDR3 region: CAWNRGTGGGQPQHF. The DNA of the CDR3 is TGTGCCTGGAACCGAGGGACAGGGGGCGGTCAGCCCCAGCATTTT. The variable domain in full, with the rest retrieved from reference TRBV30 and TRBJ1-5, is SQTIHQWPATLVQPVGSPLSLECTVEGTSNPNLYWYRQAAGRGLQLLFYSVGIGQISSEVPQNLSASRPQDRQFILSSKKLLLSDSGFYLCAWNRGTGGGQPQHFGDGTRLSIL.

V and J are TRBV25-1 and TRBJ2-7; 10 bases fit TRBD2. Germline CDR1 and CDR2: MGHDK and SYGVNS. With 6 bases clipped from V and 3 bases from J, the junction kept 11 bases outside the gene matches. This CDR3 has 16 amino acids. CDR3 protein: CASSQDSGGTFYEQYF. The DNA of the CDR3 is TGTGCCAGCAGCCAAGATAGCGGGGGGACATTCTACGAGCAGTACTTC.

J is TRBJ1-2 and V is TRBV28, with a tentative D call TRBD1 (6 bases). Germline values: CDR1 MDHEN, CDR2 SYDVKM. Trimming took 5 bases from V and 5 from J, leaving 9 bases between them. CDR3 length: 12 amino acids. CDR3 bases: TGTGCCAGCAGTGCTACAGGGTATGGCTACACCTTC. As protein: CASSATGYGYTF.

The rearrangement uses TRBV5-5 and TRBJ2-3; 12 bases are shared with TRBD2. Germline values: CDR1 SGHKS, CDR2 YYEKEE (reference sequence). The length of the CDR3 is 16 residues. The junction had 5 bases not matched to a gene; V was cut back by 0 bases and J by 6 bases. DNA for the CDR3: TGTGCCAGCAGCTTGGGACTAGCGGGAGTAGGGGATACGCAGTATTTT. This codes for CASSLGLAGVGDTQYF.

The chain employs TRBV19 and TRBJ1-1, with D perhaps TRBD1 (6 bases). Germline CDR1 and CDR2: LNHDA and SQIVND (reference sequence). The CDR3 is 14 amino acids. V was clipped by 3 bases and J by 4 bases, with 12 bases between them. The CDR3 region is CASSIPPDSTEAFF. DNA of the CDR3: TGTGCCAGTAGTATCCCACCGGACAGCACTGAAGCTTTCTTT.